The 17 T cell receptor beta chains reported below all come from one sample, sequenced in a study of radiotherapy plus CTLA-4 blockade in lung cancer. Sequencing used immunoSEQ multiplex PCR; TCRdb keeps in-frame clones, though not all of them. Among roughly 42,000 clones listed, about four fifths were seen once. The material was peripheral blood, obtained from a patient treated with radiotherapy plus ipilimumab. These receptors were taken from a human donor with non-small cell lung cancer that progressed on radiotherapy plus ipilimumab.

This clone was detected only a few times. The CDR3 sequence: CASSYGQGAETFF. DNA for the CDR3: TGTGCCAGCAGTTACGGACAGGGGGCAGAAACTTTCTTT. The rearrangement joins TRBV27 to TRBJ1-1; 11 bases map to TRBD1. The V and J ends lost 4 bases and 12 bases, in that order; junction bases with no gene match: 7. The CDR3 is made up of 13 amino acids. Germline CDR1 is MNHEY and CDR2 is SMNVEV (reference sequence).

The rearrangement uses TRBV6-1 and TRBJ2-7; the match to TRBD1 covers 8 bases. Germline V gene lookup returns CDR1 MNHNS and CDR2 SASEGT. V trimming: 1 base; J trimming: 12 bases; junction bases outside the gene matches: 8. The CDR3 spans 13 residues. The CDR3 sequence: CASSEEGGGTGYF. Written as DNA, the CDR3 is TGTGCCAGCAGTGAAGAAGGGGGTGGGACAGGGTACTTC.

The DNA of the CDR3 is TGTGCCAGTAGTATCGAGTGGAGCCCAGCTTTCTTT. This gives the protein CASSIEWSPAFF. The V call is TRBV19, the J call TRBJ1-1, with no clear D. Germline lookup yields CDR1 LNHDA and CDR2 SQIVND (reference sequence). V dropped 3 bases and J dropped 10 bases, with 12 bases sitting between them. The CDR3 runs to 12 residues.

A few counts support this clone. This chain links TRBV5-4 with TRBJ1-2; 8 positions match TRBD1. CDR3 length: 14 residues. The V gene end was trimmed by 1 base and the J gene end by 4 bases; junction bases not matched to a gene: 3. CDR1 is SGHNT, CDR2 YYREEE, per germline (reference sequence). CDR3 protein: CASSLSTGVYGYTF. In DNA form, the CDR3 reads TGTGCCAGCAGCTTGTCGACAGGGGTCTATGGCTACACCTTC.

V usage is TRBV19 and J usage is TRBJ2-1; D might be TRBD1 (6 bases). V was trimmed by 3 bases and J by 8 bases, leaving 14 bases between them. CDR3 size: 14 residues. The germline CDR1 and CDR2 sequences are LNHDA and SQIVND (reference sequence). Here the CDR3 reads CASSMGWSGDEQFF. The CDR3 nucleotides read TGTGCCAGTAGTATGGGGTGGTCAGGGGATGAGCAGTTCTTC.

This clone was seen only a few times. The chain has TRBV5-1 and TRBJ2-5; TRBD2 agrees at 10 bases. This CDR3 spans 14 amino acids. Trimming at V came to 2 bases and at J to 5 bases, leaving 3 bases not matched to a gene. Germline lookup yields CDR1 SGHRS and CDR2 YFSETQ. The CDR3 nucleotides read TGCGCCAGCAGCTTAGCGGGGGGGCCCGAGACCCAGTACTTC. Translated, it gives CASSLAGGPETQYF.

This rearrangement joins TRBV6-5 to TRBJ1-6; perhaps TRBD1 as D (6 bases). Germline CDR1 reads MNHEY; CDR2 reads SVGAGI. CDR3 length equals 14 residues. Trimming removed 2 bases from V and 7 bases from J, with 9 bases in between. As DNA, the CDR3 is TGTGCCAGCAGTTACGTCAGGGGAAATTCACCCCTCCACTTT. Its translation is CASSYVRGNSPLHF.

V gene TRBV5-1 combines with J gene TRBJ2-5; perhaps TRBD2 as D (6 bases). Germline V CDR1 and CDR2: SGHRS, YFSETQ. The CDR3 loop spans 14 amino acids. V was trimmed by 4 bases and J by 2 bases, leaving 12 bases between them. The CDR3 region is CASSRERVQETQYF. CDR3 DNA: TGCGCCAGCAGCCGGGAGAGGGTACAAGAGACCCAGTACTTC. The entire variable domain, with the rest obtained from reference TRBV5-1 and TRBJ2-5, is as follows: KAGVTQTPRYLIKTRGQQVTLSCSPISGHRSVSWYQQTPGQGLQFLFEYFSETQRNKGNFPGRFSGRQFSNSRSEMNVSTLELGDSALYLCASSRERVQETQYFGPGTRLLVL.

The genes are TRBV19 and TRBJ2-2; possibly TRBD1 for D (5 bases). CDR3 length: 14 amino acids. Germline CDR1 and CDR2: LNHDA and SQIVND (reference sequence). V lost 3 bases and J lost 3, with 8 bases in between. This CDR3 is CASSMQGYTGELFF. The CDR3 DNA sequence: TGTGCCAGTAGTATGCAGGGATACACCGGGGAGCTGTTTTTT.

The chain links TRBV6-6 to TRBJ2-7, with 7 bases lining up with TRBD2. Per the germline V gene, CDR1 is MNHNY and CDR2 is SVGAGI (reference sequence). The CDR3 covers 14 residues. The J segment lost 4 bases and the V segment lost 4 bases, leaving 7 bases of the junction unmatched. The CDR3 loop is CASSLGGSGYEQYF. The CDR3 DNA reads as TGTGCCAGCAGTTTGGGCGGGAGCGGATACGAGCAGTACTTC.

This rearrangement joins TRBV10-3 to TRBJ1-5; D uncertain. The V end lost 3 bases, the J end lost 2 bases, and 8 bases lay between the germline ends. The CDR3 runs to 14 residues. Germline assignment: CDR1 ENHRY and CDR2 SYGVKD. The CDR3 is CAISDKEGNQPQHF. In DNA form, the CDR3 reads TGTGCCATCAGTGACAAGGAGGGCAATCAGCCCCAGCATTTT.

V gene TRBV27 combines with J gene TRBJ1-4, with D maybe TRBD1 (6 bases). Germline CDR1 is MNHEY and CDR2 is SMNVEV (reference sequence). The CDR3 is 15 residues long. The V end was cut by 1 base, the J end by 10 bases, with 16 bases between. CDR3 loop: CASSLLSGQRGKLFF. In DNA form, the CDR3 reads TGTGCCAGCAGTTTATTAAGCGGACAGAGGGGAAAACTGTTTTTT.

This chain uses TRBV2 with TRBJ1-1; 9 bases align to TRBD1. This CDR3 is built from 17 residues. V lost 5 bases and J lost 1; bases outside the gene matches: 11. Germline lookup yields CDR1 SNHLY and CDR2 FYNNEI. CDR3: CASSPQHGQGQNTEAFF. The DNA of the CDR3 is TGTGCCAGCAGTCCCCAACATGGACAGGGGCAGAACACTGAAGCTTTCTTT.

In its sample, this clone was seen a few times. The rearrangement joins TRBV2 to TRBJ1-5; tentative D call: TRBD1 (6 bases). The CDR3 loop spans 14 amino acids. The germline CDR1 and CDR2 sequences are SNHLY and FYNNEI. The V gene lost 5 bases and the J gene lost 2 bases, with 10 bases spanning the gap. For the CDR3, the DNA is TGTGCCAGCAGTCCCCGACAGGGCAATCAGCCCCAGCATTTT. It codes for CASSPRQGNQPQHF.

V gene TRBV2 combines with J gene TRBJ1-6; TRBD1 aligns across 7 bases. J was trimmed by 4 bases and V by 7 bases; bases with no gene match: 4. Germline CDR1 reads SNHLY; CDR2 reads FYNNEI. The CDR3 runs 14 residues. The CDR3 DNA sequence: TGTGCCAGCATAGACAGGGAGTATAATTCACCCCTCCACTTT. Amino acids: CASIDREYNSPLHF.

The CDR3 sequence is CAINLAGGLYNEQFF. The CDR3 DNA sequence: TGTGCCATCAACTTAGCGGGGGGGCTGTACAATGAGCAGTTCTTC. The V and J genes are TRBV10-3 and TRBJ2-1, with 11 positions matching TRBD2. The CDR3 is 15 amino acids. CDR1 is ENHRY and CDR2 is SYGVKD in the germline V gene. The junction had 6 bases not matched to a gene; V was cut back by 7 bases and J by 4 bases.

The chain is built from TRBV25-1 and TRBJ1-1; D is perhaps TRBD1 (5 bases). Trimming stripped 1 base from V and 3 bases from J, with 12 bases between. Germline V gene lookup returns CDR1 MGHDK and CDR2 SYGVNS. This CDR3 is 15 amino acids long. For the CDR3, the DNA is TGTGCCAGCAGTGAATGGAGGGGACCGGACACTGAAGCTTTCTTT. Its protein is CASSEWRGPDTEAFF.